Given below is one T cell receptor beta chain in context. What it binds is not known. Vbeta (60) and Jbeta (13) primers were used in the PCR. Sequencing used immunoSEQ multiplex PCR; TCRdb keeps in-frame clones, though not all of them. This table has about 130,000 clones, 65% to 85% appearing once. The sample comes from a study of cytomegalovirus exposure and HLA in healthy donors. Overall study results and limits: The authors reported that TCR beta sequences could predict HLA-A and HLA-B alleles. These predictions were accurate for most subjects in the first cohort.

The receptor's source is a woman aged 18-29 years in good health and CMV-seronegative. The sample taken for sequencing was PBMCs.

CDR3 sequence reads: CASSEALDSASTDTQYF. The CDR3, as DNA: TGTGCCAGCAGTGAAGCGCTAGACAGTGCTAGCACAGATACGCAGTATTTT. The chain has TRBV6-1 and TRBJ2-3; tentative D call: TRBD1 (5 bases). The CDR3 has 17 residues. CDR1 is MNHNS, CDR2 SASEGT, per germline. With 0 bases removed from V and 0 bases from J, the gap between germline ends came to 13 bases.